Listed here is a single T cell receptor (beta chain). The data belong to a study of T cell changes during pregnancy in multiple sclerosis. The germline V gene encodes CDR1 KGHSH and CDR2 LQKENI. With 0 bases clipped from V and 0 bases from J, the junction kept 3 bases outside the gene matches. The CDR3 is 16 amino acids. Clones were read by immunoSEQ multiplex PCR, and TCRdb kept only the in-frame ones, dropping some. The data hold 45,000 to 60,000 clones, with 91% observed a single time. V usage is TRBV18 and J usage is TRBJ2-3; 7 bases match TRBD2. This clonotype originated in a female donor in good health, enrolled as a control in a pregnancy study. This sample comprised peripheral blood, obtained after pregnancy. CDR3 sequence: CASSPPAGVSTDTQYF. The CDR3 DNA reads TGTGCCAGCTCACCACCGGCGGGGGTTAGCACAGATACGCAGTATTTT.